This T cell receptor (beta chain) was captured by sequencing in a study of cytomegalovirus exposure and HLA in healthy donors. Notes on the study in general: Per a later analysis, fewer than 20,000 TCR beta sequences showed association with HLA alleles at 0.05 false discovery rate. Most likely, a cluster of highly shared sequence variants arose as a sequencing artifact.

Primers for the PCR totalled 60 Vbeta and 13 Jbeta. TCRdb keeps only in-frame clones here, not all; method: immunoSEQ multiplex PCR. The table counts roughly 62,000 clones; 3% to 4% lies in the top ten. Trimming cost V 3 bases and J 2 bases; bases outside gene matches: 5. Germline loops: CDR1 SEHNR, CDR2 FQNEAQ (reference sequence). The CDR3 is 16 residues long. Points on this clone: Its matching antigen is unknown.

Specimen: PBMCs. The chain carries TRBV7-9 and TRBJ2-3; 10 nucleotides align to TRBD2. This clonotype originated in a male donor in good health and CMV-seronegative. This CDR3 reads CASSFSGRPPTDTQYF. The CDR3, as DNA: TGTGCCAGCAGCTTTAGCGGGAGGCCCCCCACAGATACGCAGTATTTT.